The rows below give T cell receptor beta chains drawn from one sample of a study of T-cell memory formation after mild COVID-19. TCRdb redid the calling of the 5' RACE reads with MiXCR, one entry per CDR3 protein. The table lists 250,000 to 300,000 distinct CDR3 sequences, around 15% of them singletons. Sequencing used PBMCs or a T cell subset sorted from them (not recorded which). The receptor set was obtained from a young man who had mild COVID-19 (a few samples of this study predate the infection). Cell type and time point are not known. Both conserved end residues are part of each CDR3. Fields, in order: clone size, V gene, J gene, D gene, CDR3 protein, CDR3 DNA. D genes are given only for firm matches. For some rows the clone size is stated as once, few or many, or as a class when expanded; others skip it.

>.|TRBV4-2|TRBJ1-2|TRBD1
CASSQDHVFLGGVGYTF
TGTGCCAGCAGCCAAGATCACGTTTTTCTAGGGGGCGTTGGCTACACCTTC
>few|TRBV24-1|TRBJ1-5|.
CATSETDDSNQPQHF
TGTGCCACCAGTGAAACGGACGATAGCAATCAGCCCCAGCATTTT
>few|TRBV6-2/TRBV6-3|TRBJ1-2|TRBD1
CASRPGQTLYGYTF
TGTGCCAGCAGACCGGGACAGACTCTCTATGGCTACACCTTC
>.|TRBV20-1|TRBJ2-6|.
CSARAVGAGANVLTF
TGCAGTGCTAGAGCGGTGGGGGCTGGGGCCAACGTCCTGACTTTC
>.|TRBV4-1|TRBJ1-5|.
CASSHQGSRQAQHF
TGCGCCAGCAGCCACCAGGGTTCGCGTCAGGCCCAGCATTTT
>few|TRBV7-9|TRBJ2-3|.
CASRPAGDTQYF
TGTGCCAGCCGCCCGGCGGGGGATACGCAGTATTTT
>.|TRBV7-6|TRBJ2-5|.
CASSPEDPQETQYF
TGTGCCAGCAGCCCTGAGGACCCACAAGAGACCCAGTACTTC
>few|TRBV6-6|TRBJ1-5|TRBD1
CASRPGQGAYSNQPQHF
TGTGCCAGCAGACCCGGACAGGGAGCGTATAGCAATCAGCCCCAGCATTTT
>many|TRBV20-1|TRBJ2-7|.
CSASYNSYEQYF
TGCAGTGCTAGTTATAACTCCTACGAGCAGTACTTC
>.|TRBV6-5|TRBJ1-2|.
CASSYSSRNYGYTF
TGTGCCAGCAGTTACTCGAGCCGGAACTATGGCTACACCTTC
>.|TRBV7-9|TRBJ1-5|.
CASSLADGNQPQHF
TGTGCCAGCAGCTTAGCAGACGGGAATCAGCCCCAGCATTTT
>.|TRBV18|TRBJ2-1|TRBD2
CASSPLSLLAGWYEQFF
TGTGCCAGCTCACCACTGTCTCTGCTAGCGGGGTGGTATGAGCAGTTCTTC
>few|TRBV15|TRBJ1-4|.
CATSRDGDEKLFF
TGTGCCACCAGCAGAGATGGGGATGAAAAACTGTTTTTT
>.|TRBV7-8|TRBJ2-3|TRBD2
CASSLEVEGLPLLYF
TGTGCCAGCAGCTTAGAGGTCGAGGGACTACCCCTGCTGTATTTT
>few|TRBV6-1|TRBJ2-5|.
CASSEAQGETQYF
TGTGCCAGCAGTGAAGCGCAGGGAGAGACCCAGTACTTC
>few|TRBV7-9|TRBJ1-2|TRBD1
CASSLATGGYGYTF
TGTGCCAGCAGCTTAGCTACAGGGGGCTATGGCTACACCTTC
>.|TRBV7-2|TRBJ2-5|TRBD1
CASSRGQSQETQYF
TGTGCCAGCAGCCGGGGACAGAGCCAAGAGACCCAGTACTTC
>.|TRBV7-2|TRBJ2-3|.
CASSSFSSTDTQYF
TGTGCCAGCAGCTCCTTTAGTAGCACAGATACGCAGTATTTT
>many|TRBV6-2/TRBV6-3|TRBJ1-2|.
CASQRSHYGYTF
TGTGCCAGCCAAAGATCCCACTATGGCTACACCTTC
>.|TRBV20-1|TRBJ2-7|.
CSIPRDGSYEQYF
TGCAGTATTCCTAGGGACGGCTCCTACGAGCAGTACTTC
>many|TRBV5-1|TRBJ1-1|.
CASSLVRGTEAFF
TGCGCCAGCAGCTTGGTCAGGGGCACTGAAGCTTTCTTT
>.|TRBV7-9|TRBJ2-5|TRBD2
CASSQMGRGRETQYF
TGTGCCAGCAGCCAGATGGGGAGGGGTCGGGAGACCCAGTACTTC
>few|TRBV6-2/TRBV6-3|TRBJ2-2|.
CASRSPPLGAATGELFF
TGTGCCAGCAGGAGCCCCCCTCTAGGGGCGGCCACCGGGGAGCTGTTTTTT
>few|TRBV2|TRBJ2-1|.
CASRSSGYNEQFF
TGTGCCAGCAGGTCGTCCGGGTACAATGAGCAGTTCTTC
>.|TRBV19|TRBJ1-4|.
CATAPSNEKLFF
TGTGCCACCGCCCCCTCTAATGAAAAACTGTTTTTT
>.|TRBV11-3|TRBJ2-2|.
CASSLAGPGPGELFF
TGTGCCAGCAGCTTAGCTGGACCTGGCCCCGGGGAGCTGTTTTTT
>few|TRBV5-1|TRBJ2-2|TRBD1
CASRRTGDTGELFF
TGCGCCAGCCGAAGGACAGGGGACACCGGGGAGCTGTTTTTT
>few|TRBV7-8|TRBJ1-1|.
CASSLATGTEAFF
TGTGCCAGCAGCTTAGCTACCGGGACAGAAGCTTTCTTT
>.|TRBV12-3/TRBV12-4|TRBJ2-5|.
CASRTGIGGETQYF
TGTGCCAGCCGTACGGGGATCGGAGGAGAGACCCAGTACTTC
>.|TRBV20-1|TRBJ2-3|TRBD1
CSARGTGYADTQYF
TGCAGTGCTAGAGGGACAGGGTACGCAGATACGCAGTATTTT
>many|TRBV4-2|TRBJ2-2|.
CASSPREGVNTGELFF
TGTGCCAGCAGCCCACGCGAAGGAGTGAACACCGGGGAGCTGTTTTTT
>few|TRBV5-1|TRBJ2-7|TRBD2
CASSDSGDAYEQYF
TGCGCCAGCAGCGACAGCGGGGACGCCTACGAGCAGTACTTC
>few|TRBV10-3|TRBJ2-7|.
CATAGQGYEQYF
TGTGCCACCGCGGGACAAGGCTACGAGCAGTACTTC
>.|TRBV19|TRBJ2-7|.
CASPFEETGSYEQYF
TGTGCCAGCCCTTTTGAAGAGACAGGCTCCTACGAGCAGTACTTC
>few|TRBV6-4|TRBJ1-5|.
CASSEQGGQPQHF
TGTGCCAGCAGTGAACAGGGAGGTCAGCCCCAGCATTTT
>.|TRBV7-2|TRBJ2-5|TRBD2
CASSSSSGVAGGHETQYF
TGTGCCAGCAGCTCCTCCTCGGGAGTAGCGGGGGGGCACGAGACCCAGTACTTC
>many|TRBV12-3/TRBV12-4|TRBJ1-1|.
CASSFGGGGTEAFF
TGTGCCAGCAGTTTTGGGGGAGGGGGCACTGAAGCTTTCTTT
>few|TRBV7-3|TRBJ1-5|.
CASIVWGRVNQPQHF
TGTGCCAGCATCGTGTGGGGCAGGGTTAATCAGCCCCAGCATTTT
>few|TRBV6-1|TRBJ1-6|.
CASSEQYYNSPLHF
TGTGCCAGCAGTGAACAGTACTATAATTCACCCCTCCACTTT
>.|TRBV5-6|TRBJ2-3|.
CASSFEIRDTQYF
TGTGCCAGCAGCTTTGAGATCAGGGATACGCAGTATTTT
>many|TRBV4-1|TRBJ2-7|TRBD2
CASSRDRTSGGVEQYF
TGCGCCAGCAGCCGCGACCGGACTAGCGGGGGGGTCGAGCAGTACTTC
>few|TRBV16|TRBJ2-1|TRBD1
CASSRFKTGGNEQFF
TGTGCCAGCAGCCGCTTCAAAACAGGGGGCAATGAGCAGTTCTTC
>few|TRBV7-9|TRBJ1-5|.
CASSLTAPNQPQHF
TGTGCCAGCAGCTTAACGGCCCCCAATCAGCCCCAGCATTTT
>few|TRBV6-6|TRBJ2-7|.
CASHAGGADYEQYF
TGTGCCAGCCATGCAGGGGGGGCGGACTACGAGCAGTACTTC
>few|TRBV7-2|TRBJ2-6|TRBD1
CASSLQGAANVLTF
TGTGCCAGCAGCTTACAGGGGGCGGCCAACGTCCTGACTTTC
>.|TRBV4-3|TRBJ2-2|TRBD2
CASSRAGTSGVITGELFF
TGCGCCAGCAGCCGCGCCGGGACTAGCGGGGTGATCACCGGGGAGCTGTTTTTT
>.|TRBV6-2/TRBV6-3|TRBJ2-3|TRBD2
CASSYSGGMDTQYF
TGTGCCAGCAGTTATTCCGGGGGGATGGATACGCAGTATTTT
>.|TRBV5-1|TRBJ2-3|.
CASSLVSLGTDTQYF
TGCGCCAGCAGCTTGGTGTCTCTGGGCACAGATACGCAGTATTTT
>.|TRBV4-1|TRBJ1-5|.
CASSLLLDQPQHF
TGCGCCAGCAGCCTCCTCCTGGATCAGCCCCAGCATTTT
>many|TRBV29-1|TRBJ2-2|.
CSVEDLAAPNTGELFF
TGCAGCGTTGAAGATCTGGCAGCACCGAACACCGGGGAGCTGTTTTTT
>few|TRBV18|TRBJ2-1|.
CASSPGTRGFF
TGTGCCAGCTCACCAGGGACGAGGGGGTTCTTC
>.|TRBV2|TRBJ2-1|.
CASSRTRSGEQFF
TGTGCCAGCAGTCGGACCCGATCGGGCGAGCAGTTCTTC
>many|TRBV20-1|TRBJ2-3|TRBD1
CSAAGLGTGGRRDTQYF
TGCAGTGCTGCAGGTCTCGGGACAGGGGGCCGGAGAGATACGCAGTATTTT